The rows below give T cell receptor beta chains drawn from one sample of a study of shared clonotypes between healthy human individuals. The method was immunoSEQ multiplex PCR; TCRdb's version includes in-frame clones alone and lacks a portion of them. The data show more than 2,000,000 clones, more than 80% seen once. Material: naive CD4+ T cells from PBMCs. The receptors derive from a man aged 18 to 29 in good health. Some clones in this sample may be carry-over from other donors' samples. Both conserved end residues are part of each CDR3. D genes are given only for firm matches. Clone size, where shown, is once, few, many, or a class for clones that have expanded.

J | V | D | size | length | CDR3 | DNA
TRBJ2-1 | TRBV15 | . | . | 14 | CATSARKAMPEQFF | TGTGCCACCAGCGCTAGGAAGGCTATGCCTGAGCAGTTCTTC
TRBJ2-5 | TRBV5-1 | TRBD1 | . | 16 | CASSLEGQGEGETQYF | TGCGCCAGCAGCTTGGAAGGACAGGGGGAGGGCGAGACCCAGTACTTC
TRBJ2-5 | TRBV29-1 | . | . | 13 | CSVANGFQETQYF | TGCAGCGTAGCAAACGGGTTTCAAGAGACCCAGTACTTC
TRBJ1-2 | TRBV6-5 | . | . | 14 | CASSYSGSTGGYTF | TGTGCCAGCAGTTACTCCGGGTCCACGGGCGGCTACACCTTC
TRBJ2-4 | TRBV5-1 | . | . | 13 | CASSRDIKNIQYF | TGCGCCAGCAGCCGGGACATCAAAAACATTCAGTACTTC
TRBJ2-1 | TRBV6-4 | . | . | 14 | CASSVAAYYNEQFF | TGTGCCAGCAGCGTAGCGGCCTACTACAATGAGCAGTTCTTC
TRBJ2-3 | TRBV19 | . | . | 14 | CASSIAPPSDTQYF | TGTGCCAGTAGTATAGCTCCCCCCTCCGATACGCAGTATTTT
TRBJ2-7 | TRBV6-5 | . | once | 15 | CASTKRALTSYEQYF | TGTGCCAGCACCAAGAGGGCACTCACCTCCTACGAGCAGTACTTC
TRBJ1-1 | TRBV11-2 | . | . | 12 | CASSLNREVAFF | TGTGCCAGCAGCTTGAACAGGGAGGTAGCTTTCTTT
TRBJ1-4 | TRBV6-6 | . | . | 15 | CASSYSGTGNEKLFF | TGTGCCAGCAGTTACTCCGGGACGGGGAATGAAAAACTGTTTTTT
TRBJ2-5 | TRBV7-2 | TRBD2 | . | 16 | CASSFFGLAGEETQYF | TGTGCCAGCAGCTTTTTTGGACTAGCGGGAGAAGAGACCCAGTACTTC
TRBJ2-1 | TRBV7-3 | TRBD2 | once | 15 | CASSLNSGLGAEQFF | TGTGCCAGCAGCTTAAATTCGGGACTAGGAGCTGAGCAGTTCTTC
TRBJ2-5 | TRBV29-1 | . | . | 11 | CSAGAWETQYF | TGCAGCGCGGGGGCGTGGGAGACCCAGTACTTC
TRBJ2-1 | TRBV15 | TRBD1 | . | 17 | CATSRAGTGETYNEQFF | TGTGCCACCAGCAGAGCCGGGACAGGCGAAACCTACAATGAGCAGTTCTTC
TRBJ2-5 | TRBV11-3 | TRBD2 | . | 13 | CASSYGRGETQYF | TGTGCCAGCAGCTACGGGCGGGGGGAGACCCAGTACTTC
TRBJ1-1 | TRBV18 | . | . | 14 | CASSPQTGNTEAFF | TGTGCCAGCTCACCTCAGACGGGGAACACTGAAGCTTTCTTT
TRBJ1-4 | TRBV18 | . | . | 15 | CASSPGAGGEEKLFF | TGTGCCAGCTCACCAGGGGCTGGGGGAGAGGAAAAACTGTTTTTT
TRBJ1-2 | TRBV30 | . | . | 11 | CAWASFYGYTF | TGTGCCTGGGCGTCTTTCTATGGCTACACCTTC
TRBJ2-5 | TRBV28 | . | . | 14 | CASSAIEMKETQYF | TGTGCCAGCAGCGCCATTGAGATGAAAGAGACCCAGTACTTC
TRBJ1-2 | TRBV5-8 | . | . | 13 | CASSTAVRGGYTF | TGTGCCAGCAGTACCGCTGTCAGGGGCGGCTACACCTTC
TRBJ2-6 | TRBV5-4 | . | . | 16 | CASSFWLNSGANVLTF | TGTGCCAGCAGCTTCTGGTTGAACTCTGGGGCCAACGTCCTGACTTTC
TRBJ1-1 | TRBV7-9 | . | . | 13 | CASSLATNTEAFF | TGTGCCAGCAGCTTAGCTACGAACACTGAAGCTTTCTTT
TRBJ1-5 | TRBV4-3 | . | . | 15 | CASSQSWGQYQPQHF | TGCGCCAGCAGCCAATCGTGGGGGCAATATCAGCCCCAGCATTTT
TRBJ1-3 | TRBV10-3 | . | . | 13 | CATRGVLGNTIYF | TGTGCCACCAGGGGTGTGCTGGGAAACACCATATATTTT
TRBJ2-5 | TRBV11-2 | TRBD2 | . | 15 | CASSFLAGRQETQYF | TGTGCCAGCAGCTTCCTAGCGGGGAGACAAGAGACCCAGTACTTC
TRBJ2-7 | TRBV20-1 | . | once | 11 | CSARGRGVQYF | TGCAGTGCTAGGGGCAGGGGGGTTCAGTACTTC
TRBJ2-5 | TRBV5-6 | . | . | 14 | CASSPPANQETQYF | TGTGCCAGCAGCCCCCCAGCGAACCAAGAGACCCAGTACTTC
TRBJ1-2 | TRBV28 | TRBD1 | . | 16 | CASSSTGTGTGYGYTF | TGTGCCAGCAGTTCGACCGGGACAGGGACGGGCTATGGCTACACCTTC
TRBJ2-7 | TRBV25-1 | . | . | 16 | CASSLRSTRTGDEQYF | TGTGCCAGCAGCCTTCGTTCTACAAGGACCGGTGACGAGCAGTACTTC
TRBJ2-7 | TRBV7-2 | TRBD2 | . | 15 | CASSPGLAGVYEQYF | TGTGCCAGCAGCCCGGGACTAGCGGGGGTTTACGAGCAGTACTTC
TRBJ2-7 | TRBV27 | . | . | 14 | CASSLPGVPYEQYF | TGTGCCAGCAGTCTCCCTGGGGTGCCCTACGAGCAGTACTTC
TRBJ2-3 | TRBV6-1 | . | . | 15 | CASRLTSSYTDTQYF | TGTGCCAGCAGACTGACATCATCCTACACAGATACGCAGTATTTT
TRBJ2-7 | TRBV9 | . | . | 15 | CASSPDAGIFYEQYF | TGTGCCAGCTCACCGGACGCCGGAATTTTCTACGAGCAGTACTTC
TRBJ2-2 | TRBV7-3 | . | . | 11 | CASSLTGELFF | TGTGCCAGCAGCCTCACCGGGGAGCTGTTTTTT
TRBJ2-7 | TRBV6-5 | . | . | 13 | CASSYPTGYEQYF | TGTGCCAGCAGTTACCCCACAGGCTACGAGCAGTACTTC
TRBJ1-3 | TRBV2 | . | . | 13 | CASSEDSGNTIYF | TGTGCCAGCAGTGAAGATTCGGGAAACACCATATATTTT
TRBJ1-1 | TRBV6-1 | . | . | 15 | CASSDRGSVNTEAFF | TGTGCCAGCAGTGATAGGGGCTCGGTGAACACTGAAGCTTTCTTT
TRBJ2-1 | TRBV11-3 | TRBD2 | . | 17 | CASSLRTSGRAAGEQFF | TGTGCCAGCAGCTTGAGGACTAGCGGGAGGGCCGCGGGTGAGCAGTTCTTC
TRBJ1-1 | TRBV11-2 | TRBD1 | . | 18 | CASSKSPGQIHAGTEAFF | TGTGCCAGCAGCAAAAGCCCGGGACAGATCCACGCGGGGACTGAAGCTTTCTTT
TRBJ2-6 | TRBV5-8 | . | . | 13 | CASSYLGANVLTF | TGTGCCAGCAGCTACCTTGGGGCCAACGTCCTGACTTTC
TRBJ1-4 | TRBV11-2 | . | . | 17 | CASSLVPGRIENEKLFF | TGTGCCAGCAGCTTAGTCCCGGGACGCATAGAAAATGAAAAACTGTTTTTT
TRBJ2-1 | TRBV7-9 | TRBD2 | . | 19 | CASSQGLAGVVLVGNEQFF | TGTGCCAGCAGCCAGGGACTAGCGGGAGTAGTCTTAGTAGGCAATGAGCAGTTCTTC
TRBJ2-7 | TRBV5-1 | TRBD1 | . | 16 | CASSSHVGQGRGEQYF | TGCGCCAGCAGCTCTCACGTCGGACAGGGGAGAGGGGAGCAGTACTTC
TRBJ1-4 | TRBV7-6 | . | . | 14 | CASSLGRDNEKLFF | TGTGCCAGCAGCTTAGGAAGGGATAATGAAAAACTGTTTTTT
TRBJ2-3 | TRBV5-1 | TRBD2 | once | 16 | CASSLSSGRGPDTQYF | TGCGCCAGCAGCTTATCTAGCGGGAGGGGCCCAGATACGCAGTATTTT
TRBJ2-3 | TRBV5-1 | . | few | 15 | CASSLGDSSTDTQYF | TGCGCCAGCAGCTTGGGTGACAGTAGCACAGATACGCAGTATTTT
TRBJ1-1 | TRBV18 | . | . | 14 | CASSPPVRNTEAFF | TGTGCCAGCTCACCACCGGTAAGGAACACTGAAGCTTTCTTT
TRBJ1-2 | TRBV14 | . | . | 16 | CASSHAVGRVLTGYTF | TGTGCCAGCAGCCACGCCGTTGGCAGGGTACTGACTGGCTACACCTTC
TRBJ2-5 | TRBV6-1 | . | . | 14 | CASRRSENQETQYF | TGTGCCAGCAGGAGGAGCGAGAACCAAGAGACCCAGTACTTC
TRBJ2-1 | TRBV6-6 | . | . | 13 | CASAGPSYNEQFF | TGTGCCAGTGCGGGACCCTCGTACAATGAGCAGTTCTTC
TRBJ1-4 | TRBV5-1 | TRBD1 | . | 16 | CASGPNPTGGAEKLFF | TGCGCCAGCGGCCCAAATCCGACAGGGGGCGCGGAAAAACTGTTTTTT
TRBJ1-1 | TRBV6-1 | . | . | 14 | CASGRGRLNTEAFF | TGTGCCAGCGGCAGGGGACGTCTGAACACTGAAGCTTTCTTT
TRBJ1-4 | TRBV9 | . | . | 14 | CASSDASGVEKLFF | TGTGCCAGCAGCGATGCATCCGGGGTGGAAAAACTGTTTTTT
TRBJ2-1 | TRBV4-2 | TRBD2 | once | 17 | CASSSQRTSGGENEQFF | TGTGCCAGCAGCTCGCAGAGGACTAGCGGAGGGGAAAATGAGCAGTTCTTC
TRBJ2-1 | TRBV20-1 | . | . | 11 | CSALTGNEQFF | TGCAGTGCACTGACAGGCAATGAGCAGTTCTTC